This entry lists 21 T cell receptor beta chains sequenced from one sample in a study of T cell changes during pregnancy in multiple sclerosis. Only in-frame clones appear in the TCRdb table, and some are missing; sequencing was by immunoSEQ multiplex PCR. Among tens of thousands of clones listed, about 86% were seen once. Sequences were derived from CD4+ T cells from peripheral blood mononuclear cells, sampled in the first trimester of pregnancy. These receptors all come from a female donor in good health, enrolled as a control in a pregnancy study.

This chain joins TRBV9 and TRBJ1-4; 9 bases are a match to TRBD1. Trimming at V came to 7 bases and at J to 7 bases, leaving 5 bases not matched to a gene. Germline V lookup: CDR1 SGDLS, CDR2 YYNGEE. The CDR3 runs to 13 residues. CDR3 coding DNA: TGTGCCAGCGGCCCGGACAGGGGTGAAAAACTGTTTTTT. Translation: CASGPDRGEKLFF.

The chain joins TRBV19 to TRBJ2-2; the match to TRBD1 covers 8 bases. This CDR3 has 13 residues. With V trimmed by 9 bases and J by 4 bases, 4 bases remained unmatched. Germline lookup yields CDR1 LNHDA and CDR2 SQIVND (reference sequence). CDR3 in amino acids: CASRGPGTGELFF. Here the CDR3 DNA reads TGTGCCAGCAGGGGGCCTGGCACCGGGGAGCTGTTTTTT.

CDR3 amino acids: CAWSDQTGRGDYGYTF. The CDR3 DNA sequence: TGTGCCTGGAGTGACCAGACAGGGCGGGGGGACTATGGCTACACCTTC. The rearrangement links TRBV30 to TRBJ1-2; 7 bases map to TRBD1. The trim removed 1 base at V and 3 bases at J, leaving 11 bases unmatched. This CDR3 contains 16 residues. Germline-derived CDR1 and CDR2 are GTSNPN and SVGIG (reference sequence).

The chain combines TRBV11-2 with TRBJ1-2; D call uncertain. Per the germline V gene, CDR1 is SGHAT and CDR2 is FQNNGV. This CDR3 comprises 16 residues. V was trimmed by 0 bases and J by 1 base, leaving 12 bases between them. CDR3 bases: TGTGCCAGCAGCTTAGATGGGCAGGTCCTTAACTATGGCTACACCTTC. Amino acids: CASSLDGQVLNYGYTF.

V and J are TRBV2 and TRBJ1-2; D is ambiguous. Germline values: CDR1 SNHLY, CDR2 FYNNEI. The length of the CDR3 is 14 residues. Trimming took off 7 bases at V and 0 bases at J, with 12 bases between the two ends. The CDR3 DNA sequence: TGTGCCAGCACCAAAGCGCCCGCTAACTATGGCTACACCTTC. Protein product: CASTKAPANYGYTF.

The chain uses TRBV11-2 and TRBJ2-5, with D tentatively TRBD2 (7 bases). V was pared by 5 bases and J by 4 bases, with 20 bases between. This CDR3 spans 16 amino acids. Germline loops: CDR1 SGHAT, CDR2 FQNNGV. For the CDR3, the DNA is TGTGCCAGCAGCACCTCGTTCGGGGGGCCGGGAGAGACCCAGTACTTC. Amino acids: CASSTSFGGPGETQYF. Filled out from reference TRBV11-2 and TRBJ2-5, the complete variable domain reads EAGVAQSPRYKIIEKRQSVAFWCNPISGHATLYWYQQILGQGPKLLIQFQNNGVVDDSQLPKDRFSAERLKGVDSTLKIQPAKLEDSAVYLCASSTSFGGPGETQYFGPGTRLLVL.

The chain employs TRBV9 and TRBJ2-7; 7 bases match TRBD1. Losses at the gene ends were 0 bases for V and 2 bases for J; bases not matched to a gene: 2. The CDR3 runs to 14 residues. Germline CDR1 SGDLS, CDR2 YYNGEE. CDR3 sequence reads: CASSVGQGPYEQYF. CDR3 nucleotides: TGTGCCAGCAGCGTAGGACAGGGTCCCTACGAGCAGTACTTC. Full variable domain (missing parts from reference TRBV9 and TRBJ2-7): DSGVTQTPKHLITATGQRVTLRCSPRSGDLSVYWYQQSLDQGLQFLIQYYNGEERAKGNILERFSAQQFPDLHSELNLSSLELGDSALYFCASSVGQGPYEQYFGPGTRLTVT.

V gene TRBV5-1 combines with J gene TRBJ2-7; TRBD2 aligns across 8 bases. With 5 bases clipped from V and 6 bases from J, the junction kept 10 bases outside the gene matches. Germline V gives CDR1 SGHRS, CDR2 YFSETQ. The CDR3 spans 14 residues. The CDR3 sequence: CASRPTSGGSEQYF. The CDR3 bases are TGCGCCAGCAGACCCACTAGCGGAGGGAGCGAGCAGTACTTC.

The chain employs TRBV7-8 and TRBJ2-1; D gene unclear. Per the germline V gene, CDR1 is SGHVS and CDR2 is FQNEAQ. The V end was cut by 2 bases, the J end by 0 bases, with 11 bases between. There are 16 residues in the CDR3. Written as DNA, the CDR3 is TGTGCCAGCAGCTTATATCAGGCGAGCTCCTACAATGAGCAGTTCTTC. It specifies CASSLYQASSYNEQFF.

This rearrangement joins TRBV18 to TRBJ1-1, with D possibly matching TRBD1 (5 bases). V shed 3 bases and J shed 3 bases, with 11 bases lying between them. Germline assignment: CDR1 KGHSH and CDR2 LQKENI. This CDR3 contains 14 residues. The CDR3 DNA reads TGTGCCAGCTCACCTCCCGGGACTTACACTGAAGCTTTCTTT. Its translation is CASSPPGTYTEAFF.

This clone was seen more than once but under ten times. J is TRBJ1-2 and V is TRBV5-5, with TRBD1 matching over 7 bases. CDR1 is SGHKS and CDR2 is YYEKEE in the germline V gene (reference sequence). After removal of 1 base from V and 2 bases from J, the junction contained 2 bases not matched to a gene. The CDR3 is 14 residues long. The CDR3 protein is CASSLQGQNYGYTF. CDR3 bases: TGTGCCAGCAGCTTGCAGGGACAGAACTATGGCTACACCTTC. Supplemented by reference TRBV5-5 and TRBJ1-2, the full variable domain reads DAGVTQSPTHLIKTRGQQVTLRCSPISGHKSVSWYQQVLGQGPQFIFQYYEKEERGRGNFPDRFSARQFPNYSSELNVNALLLGDSALYLCASSLQGQNYGYTFGSGTRLTVV.

This CDR3 is CASSIAGYQPQHF. The CDR3 DNA sequence: TGTGCCAGTAGTATAGCAGGGTACCAGCCCCAGCATTTT. This chain joins TRBV19 and TRBJ1-5; the D gene is possibly TRBD1 (5 bases). This CDR3 spans 13 amino acids. Trimming took off 1 base at V and 7 bases at J, with 8 bases between the two ends. Germline CDR1 reads LNHDA; CDR2 reads SQIVND (reference sequence).

The V call is TRBV7-7, the J call TRBJ2-5, with 7 positions matching TRBD2. V trimming: 4 bases; J trimming: 3 bases; junction bases outside the gene matches: 5. Germline CDR1 SSHAT, CDR2 FNYEAQ (reference sequence). The length of the CDR3 is 14 residues. The CDR3 reads CASSSSGTKETQYF. The CDR3, as DNA: TGTGCCAGCAGCTCATCCGGGACTAAAGAGACCCAGTACTTC.

The V gene is TRBV6-1, the J gene TRBJ1-6; D possibly corresponds to TRBD1 (6 bases). Trimming shortened V by 7 bases and J by 5 bases, and 15 bases separated the two germline ends. Germline CDR1 reads MNHNS; CDR2 reads SASEGT. This CDR3 comprises 15 residues. CDR3 sequence (DNA): TGTGCCAGCACTCTCCCAGGGGAGAATAATTCACCCCTCCACTTT. It specifies CASTLPGENNSPLHF.

The chain links TRBV19 to TRBJ1-6, with 10 bases lining up with TRBD1. The V segment lost 7 bases and the J segment 2 bases; nucleotides outside the gene matches: 14. The germline V gene has CDR1 LNHDA and CDR2 SQIVND (reference sequence). The CDR3 consists of 19 residues. For the CDR3, the DNA is TGTGCCAGTAACCGAGGGGGACAGGGGCCTAATACCTATAATTCACCCCTCCACTTT. This encodes CASNRGGQGPNTYNSPLHF.

This clone has a handful of counts. This chain connects TRBV6-1 to TRBJ2-7, with D tentatively TRBD2 (6 bases). The germline V gene has CDR1 MNHNS and CDR2 SASEGT. The CDR3 length is 13 residues. V was shortened by 7 bases and J by 5 bases, with 15 bases between the two germline ends. CDR3 region: CASTAPGLHEQYF. The CDR3 DNA sequence: TGTGCCAGCACCGCACCGGGACTCCACGAGCAGTACTTC.

The chain couples TRBV6-4 to TRBJ1-6; 7 nucleotides line up with TRBD1. The CDR3 runs 14 residues. Germline-derived CDR1 and CDR2 are MRHNA and SNTAGT. V dropped 5 bases and J dropped 6; count of bases not matched to a gene: 4. Here the CDR3 reads CASSSGTANSPLHF. CDR3 bases: TGTGCCAGCAGTTCCGGGACAGCTAATTCACCCCTCCACTTT.

This rearrangement joins TRBV9 to TRBJ1-2; a weak D match, TRBD1 (5 bases). Trimming shortened V by 1 base and J by 6 bases, and 10 bases separated the two germline ends. Germline CDR1 reads SGDLS; CDR2 reads YYNGEE. CDR3 length: 13 amino acids. The CDR3 DNA sequence: TGTGCCAGCAGCGTATCGGGGGGGAATGGCTACACCTTC. Translated, it gives CASSVSGGNGYTF.

The chain carries TRBV4-3 and TRBJ2-7; 9 bases match TRBD1. Unmatched junction bases numbered 9, after V lost 0 bases and J lost 6 bases. CDR1 LGHNA and CDR2 YSLEER come from the germline V gene. The CDR3 is 16 residues long. The CDR3 reads CASSQEVKTGGGEQYF. CDR3 sequence (DNA): TGCGCCAGCAGCCAAGAAGTAAAGACAGGGGGAGGCGAGCAGTACTTC.

This CDR3 is CASSFQDTANTGELFF. In DNA, the CDR3 is TGCGCCAGCAGCTTTCAGGACACCGCGAACACCGGGGAGCTGTTTTTT. The chain uses TRBV5-1 and TRBJ2-2; tentative D call: TRBD1 (5 bases). Trimming pared 2 bases from V and 0 bases from J, leaving 11 bases between. CDR1 SGHRS and CDR2 YFSETQ come from the germline V gene. This CDR3 has 16 amino acids.

The chain has TRBV2 and TRBJ2-1, with D possibly matching TRBD1 (6 bases). V was trimmed by 6 bases and J by 2 bases, leaving 8 bases between them. The CDR3 loop spans 13 amino acids. Looked up from germline, CDR1 is SNHLY and CDR2 is FYNNEI. CDR3: CASRTGPYNEQFF. The CDR3 nucleotides read TGTGCCAGCAGGACAGGACCCTACAATGAGCAGTTCTTC.